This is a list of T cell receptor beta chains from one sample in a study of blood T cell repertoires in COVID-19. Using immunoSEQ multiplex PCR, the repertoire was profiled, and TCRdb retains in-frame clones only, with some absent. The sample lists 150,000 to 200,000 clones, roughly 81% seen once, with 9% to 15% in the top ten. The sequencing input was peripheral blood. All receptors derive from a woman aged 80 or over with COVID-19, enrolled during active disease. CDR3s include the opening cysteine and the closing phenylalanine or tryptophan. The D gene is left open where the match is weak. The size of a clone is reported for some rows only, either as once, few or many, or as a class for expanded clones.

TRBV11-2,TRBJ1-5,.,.,TGTGCCAGCAGCAGACGGACAGCGGCTAGCAATCAGCCCCAGCATTTT,CASSRRTAASNQPQHF
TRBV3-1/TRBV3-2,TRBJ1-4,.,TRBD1,TGTGCCAGCAGCCTTAAGCCGACAGGGGGCTTGGAGGAAAAACTGTTTTTT,CASSLKPTGGLEEKLFF
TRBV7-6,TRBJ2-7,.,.,TGTGCCAGCAGCCCCAAGACAGATTTGGGCGAGCAGTACTTC,CASSPKTDLGEQYF
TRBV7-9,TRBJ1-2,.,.,TGTGCCAGCAGCTTAGGGCAGGGACTTGCTAACTATGGCTACACCTTC,CASSLGQGLANYGYTF
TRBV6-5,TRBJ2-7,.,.,TGTGCCAGTAGACAGGCGAGCTCCTACGAGCAGTACTTC,CASRQASSYEQYF
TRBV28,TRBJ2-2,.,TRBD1,TGTGCCAGCAGTTTATGGGACAGGGGTTACACCGGGGAGCTGTTTTTT,CASSLWDRGYTGELFF
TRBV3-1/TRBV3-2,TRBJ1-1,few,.,TGTGCCAGCAGCCGCCGACAGGAAGCTTTCTTT,CASSRRQEAFF
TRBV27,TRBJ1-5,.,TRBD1,TGTGCCAGCAGTCGTCCGGGGGACAGGGTCACGAGCAATCAGCCCCAGCATTTT,CASSRPGDRVTSNQPQHF
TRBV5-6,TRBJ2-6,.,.,TGTGCCAGCAGCCTATCTGGGGCCAACGTCCTGACTTTC,CASSLSGANVLTF
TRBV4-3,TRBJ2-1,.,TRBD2,TGCGCCAGCAGCCAAGATTTTCGCGGGGGGGGCCTTGAGCAGTTCTTC,CASSQDFRGGGLEQFF
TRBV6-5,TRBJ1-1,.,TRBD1,TGTGCCAGCAGCCTAACCGGGACAGCGAACACTGAAGCTTTCTTT,CASSLTGTANTEAFF
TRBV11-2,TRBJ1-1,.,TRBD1,TGTGCCAGCAGCCCAAACCACGACAGGGCTGAAGCTTTCTTT,CASSPNHDRAEAFF
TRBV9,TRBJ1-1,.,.,TGTGCCAGCAGGGAGGGAGTTATGAACACTGAAGCTTTCTTT,CASREGVMNTEAFF
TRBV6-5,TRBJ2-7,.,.,TGTGCCGTAGGGGTATTCGAGCAGTACTTC,CAVGVFEQYF
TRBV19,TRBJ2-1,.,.,TGTGCCAGTAGTGGCCGGGAATACAATGAGCAGTTCTTC,CASSGREYNEQFF
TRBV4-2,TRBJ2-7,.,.,TGTGCCAGCAGCCAAGATGACAGCTTTAGCTCCTACGAGCAGTACTTC,CASSQDDSFSSYEQYF
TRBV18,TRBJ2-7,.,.,TGTGCCAGCTCACCACAACAAGTCGACGAGCAGTACTTC,CASSPQQVDEQYF
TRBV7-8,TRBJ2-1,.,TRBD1,TGTGCCAGCAGCACAACCGGGACAGGAATCGGTGAGCAGTTCTTC,CASSTTGTGIGEQFF
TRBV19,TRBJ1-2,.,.,TGTGCCAGTAGTATATACCGCGCTGACAGGATCGGCTACACCTTC,CASSIYRADRIGYTF
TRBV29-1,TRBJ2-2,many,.,TGCAGCGTCGCGACAGGAAAGAGCACCGGGGAGCTGTTTTTT,CSVATGKSTGELFF
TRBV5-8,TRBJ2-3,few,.,TGTGCCAGCAATGGCGGATATAGCACAGATACGCAGTATTTT,CASNGGYSTDTQYF
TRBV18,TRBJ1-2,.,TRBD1,TGTGCCAGCTCCCGTTCCGACAGGGTGCTCTTCTATGGCTACACCTTC,CASSRSDRVLFYGYTF
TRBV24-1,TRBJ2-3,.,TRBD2,TGTGCCACCAGTGGAACTAGCGGGTGGGAAGCAGATACGCAGTATTTT,CATSGTSGWEADTQYF
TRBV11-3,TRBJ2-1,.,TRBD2,TGTGCCAGCAGCTTGAGGCTAGCGGACAATGAGCAGTTCTTC,CASSLRLADNEQFF
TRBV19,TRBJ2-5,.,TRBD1,TGTGCCAGTAGTACTTACAGGGGTGTCGTTGGGGAGACCCAGTACTTC,CASSTYRGVVGETQYF
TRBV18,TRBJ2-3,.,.,TGTGCCAGCTCACCCTCTAGCACAGATACGCAGTATTTT,CASSPSSTDTQYF
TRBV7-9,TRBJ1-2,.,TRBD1,TGTGCCAGCAGGGAGTCCGGACAGGGCGTAGGCTATGGCTACACCTTC,CASRESGQGVGYGYTF
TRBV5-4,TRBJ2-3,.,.,TGTGCCAGCAGCCCCACTGGCGGGGCTAGCACAGATACGCAGTATTTT,CASSPTGGASTDTQYF
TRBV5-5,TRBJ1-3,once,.,TGTGCCAGCAGCTTGGGACACTCTGGAAACACCATATATTTT,CASSLGHSGNTIYF
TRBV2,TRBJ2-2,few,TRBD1,TGTGCCAGCACCAGGGGGCCCGCCGGGGAGCTGTTTTTT,CASTRGPAGELFF
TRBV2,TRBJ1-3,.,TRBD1,TGTGCCAGCAGTGGGGGACAGCTCACAGGAAACACCATATATTTT,CASSGGQLTGNTIYF
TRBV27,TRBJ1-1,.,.,TGTGCCAGCAAGAGGTCGAGCACTGAAGCTTTCTTT,CASKRSSTEAFF
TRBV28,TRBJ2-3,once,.,TGTGCCAGCAGTTTTGCGGGTAGAACCGTGGGGCAGTATTTT,CASSFAGRTVGQYF
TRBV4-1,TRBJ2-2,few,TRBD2,TGCGCCAGCAGCCAAGCGCCGGGACTAGCGGGAGGGCCTCGAGACACCGGGGAGCTGTTTTTT,CASSQAPGLAGGPRDTGELFF
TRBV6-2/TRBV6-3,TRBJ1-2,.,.,TGTGCCAGCAGTTACCCAGAATATGGCTACACCTTC,CASSYPEYGYTF
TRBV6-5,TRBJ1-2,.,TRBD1,TGTGCCAGCAGTTACTCTCCAGGGGGCCTTGGCTACACCTTC,CASSYSPGGLGYTF
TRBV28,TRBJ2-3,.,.,TGTGCCAGCAGTTTGCCTAGCCAGCTCACAGATACGCAGTATTTT,CASSLPSQLTDTQYF
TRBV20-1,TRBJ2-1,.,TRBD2,TGCAGTGCTAGTAGCGGGTTTACCTACAATGAGCAGTTCTTC,CSASSGFTYNEQFF
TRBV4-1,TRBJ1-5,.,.,TGCGCCAGCAGCCAAGAACGATCTGGGGCAGGCAATCAGCCCCAGCATTTT,CASSQERSGAGNQPQHF
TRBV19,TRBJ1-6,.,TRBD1,TGTGCCAGTAGGGGACAGGGGGGTTCACCCCTCCACTTT,CASRGQGGSPLHF
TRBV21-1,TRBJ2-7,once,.,TGTGCCAGCAGCAAACCCGGGATTACCTACGAGCAGTACTTC,CASSKPGITYEQYF
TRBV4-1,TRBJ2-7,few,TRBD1,TGCGCCAGCAGCCAAGGTCGACAGGGGGCCTACGAGCAGTACTTC,CASSQGRQGAYEQYF
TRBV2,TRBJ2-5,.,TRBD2,TGTGCCAGCAGTTTTGGAGCGGGAGGAGAGACCCAGTACTTC,CASSFGAGGETQYF
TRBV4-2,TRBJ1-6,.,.,TGTGCCAGCAGCCAAGGCAGAAATTCACCCCTCCACTTT,CASSQGRNSPLHF
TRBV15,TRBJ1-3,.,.,TGTGCCACCAGCAGAGATCCTAGGCTGCTCTCTGGAAACACCATATATTTT,CATSRDPRLLSGNTIYF
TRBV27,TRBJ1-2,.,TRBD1,TGTGCCAGCAGTTTCCGGGACAGGGACTCTGGCTACACCTTC,CASSFRDRDSGYTF
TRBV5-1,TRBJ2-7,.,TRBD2,TGCGCCAGCAGCCAGACTAGCGGGGATCCATACGAGCAGTACTTC,CASSQTSGDPYEQYF
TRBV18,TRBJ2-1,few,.,TGTGCCAGCTCAACGCGGGATGAGCAGTTCTTC,CASSTRDEQFF
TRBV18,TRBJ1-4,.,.,TGTGCCAGCTCACCCGGAGTTGGTGAAAAACTGTTTTTT,CASSPGVGEKLFF
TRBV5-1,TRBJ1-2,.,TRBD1,TGCGCCAGCAGCTTGGATGGACAGGACTTCTATGGCTACACCTTC,CASSLDGQDFYGYTF
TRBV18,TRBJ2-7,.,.,TGTGCCAGCTCACGACAGACCTACGAGCAGTACTTC,CASSRQTYEQYF
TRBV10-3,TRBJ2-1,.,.,TGTGCCATCAGTGGGACAGCCTACAATGAGCAGTTCTTC,CAISGTAYNEQFF
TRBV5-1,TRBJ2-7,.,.,TGCGCCAGCAGCTTCTACGGAGCCGGCGAGGGTTTGTACTTC,CASSFYGAGEGLYF
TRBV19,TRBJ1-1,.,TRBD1,TGTGCCAGTAGTATAGCCGGGACAGGGTCTGAAGCTTTCTTT,CASSIAGTGSEAFF
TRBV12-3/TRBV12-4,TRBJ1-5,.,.,TGTGCCAGCAGTTTATGGAGCGATCAGCCCCAGCATTTT,CASSLWSDQPQHF